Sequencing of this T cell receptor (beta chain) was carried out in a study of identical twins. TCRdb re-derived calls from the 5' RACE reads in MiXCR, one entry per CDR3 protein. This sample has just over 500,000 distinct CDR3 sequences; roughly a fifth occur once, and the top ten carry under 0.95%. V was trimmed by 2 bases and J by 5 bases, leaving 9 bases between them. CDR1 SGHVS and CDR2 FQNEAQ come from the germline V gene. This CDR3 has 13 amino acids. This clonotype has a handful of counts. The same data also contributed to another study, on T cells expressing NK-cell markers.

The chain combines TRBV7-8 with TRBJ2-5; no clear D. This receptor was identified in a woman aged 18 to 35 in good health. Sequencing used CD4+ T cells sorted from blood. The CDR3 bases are TGTGCCAGCAGCTTACCGGTTGGGGAGACCCAGTACTTC. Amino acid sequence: CASSLPVGETQYF.